This T cell receptor beta chain came from a study of T cells in localized non-small cell lung cancer. As regards this clone: The target antigen is unknown.

Germline values: CDR1 SGHKS, CDR2 YYEKEE (reference sequence). The ends lost 5 bases at V and 2 bases at J; junction bases unmatched: 5. The CDR3 runs to 17 residues. Method: immunoSEQ multiplex PCR; TCRdb's copy keeps in-frame clones and lacks some. The sample contains approximately 28,000 clones, about nine tenths of which appear only once. Study-wide results and caveats: Among blood samples, higher T cell density accompanied longer overall survival. Only one tumor region went through sequencing, so heterogeneity may still be there. The study detected a median about 60 of the top 100 tumor clones in adjacent lung. In uninvolved adjacent lung, T cell clonality reached its highest value, exceeding tumor.

The rearrangement uses TRBV5-5 and TRBJ2-2; 14 bases fit TRBD2. The clonotype originates from a woman aged 35-75 years with stage III lung adenocarcinoma. This specimen consisted of peripheral blood mononuclear cells, obtained before any cancer treatment. The CDR3 coding sequence is TGTGCCAGCAGATTAGGACTAGCGGGGGGAAACACCGGGGAGCTGTTTTTT. It codes for CASRLGLAGGNTGELFF.